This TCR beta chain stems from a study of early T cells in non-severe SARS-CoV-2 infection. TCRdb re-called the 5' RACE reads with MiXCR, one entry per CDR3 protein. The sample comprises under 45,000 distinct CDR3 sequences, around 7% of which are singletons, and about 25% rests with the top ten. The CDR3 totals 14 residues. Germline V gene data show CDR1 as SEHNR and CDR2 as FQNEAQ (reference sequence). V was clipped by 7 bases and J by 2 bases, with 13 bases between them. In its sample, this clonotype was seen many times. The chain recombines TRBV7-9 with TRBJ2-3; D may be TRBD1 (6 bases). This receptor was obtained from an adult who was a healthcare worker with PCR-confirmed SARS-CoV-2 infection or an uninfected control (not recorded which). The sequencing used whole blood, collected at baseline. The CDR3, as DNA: TGTGCCAGCAACAGGGTTTGGAACACAGATACGCAGTATTTT. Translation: CASNRVWNTDTQYF.